The 28 T cell receptor beta chains below all came from one sample that was sequenced in a study of CD8+ T cells in alopecia areata. Treatment meaning: oral pan-JAK inhibitor, 5-10 mg twice daily. Once RNA had been extracted, it was reverse transcribed into cDNA to act as the sequencing template. TCRdb's copy holds only in-frame clones and misses some; the assay was immunoSEQ multiplex PCR. This sample has 110,000 or so clones; less than 60% occur once, and the top ten carry about 3.3%. Sequenced material: CD4+ T cells sorted from blood, taken at week 24, from a patient treated with tofacitinib. The origin of the receptors is a human donor with alopecia areata.

This clone was observed a handful of times. The J gene is TRBJ2-7, the V gene TRBV29-1; unclear D gene. Trimming removed 7 bases at V and 0 bases at J, with 7 bases between. Germline loops: CDR1 SQVTM, CDR2 ANQGSEA. The CDR3 loop spans 11 amino acids. The CDR3 sequence: CSGGNSYEQYF. The CDR3 DNA reads TGCAGCGGGGGTAACTCCTACGAGCAGTACTTC.

The J gene is TRBJ2-6, the V gene TRBV27; D unresolved. Germline values: CDR1 MNHEY, CDR2 SMNVEV (reference sequence). The CDR3 totals 14 residues. V was cut by 4 bases and J by 4 bases, with 8 bases left in between. In DNA, the CDR3 is TGTGCCAGCAGTTCCCCAGTCGGGGCCAACGTCCTGACTTTC. It codes for CASSSPVGANVLTF.

This clone showed up just a few times. The V gene is TRBV28, the J gene TRBJ1-2; D unresolved. CDR3 length: 14 residues. Germline V gene sequence: CDR1 MDHEN, CDR2 SYDVKM. Trimming shortened V by 3 bases and J by 0 bases, and 8 bases separated the two germline ends. The CDR3 bases are TGTGCCAGCAGTTTGAGTACTTCTAACTATGGCTACACCTTC. Translated, it gives CASSLSTSNYGYTF.

This clone appeared a few times. This rearrangement joins TRBV30 to TRBJ1-2; no definite D call. This CDR3 spans 11 amino acids. The V gene's germline CDR1 is GTSNPN and CDR2 SVGIG (reference sequence). With 4 bases removed from V and 6 bases from J, the gap between germline ends came to 9 bases. Written as DNA, the CDR3 is TGTGCCTGGACGGGTTTCGATGGCTACACCTTC. It specifies CAWTGFDGYTF.

This clone was observed a few times. This sequence joins TRBV5-6 and TRBJ1-6; D not certain. The CDR3 is 14 amino acids. The V end lost 0 bases, the J end lost 7 bases, and 8 bases lay between the germline ends. From germline, CDR1 is SGHDT and CDR2 YYEEEE. The CDR3: CASSLGRNNSPLHF. The CDR3 DNA reads as TGTGCCAGCAGCTTGGGACGGAACAATTCACCCCTCCACTTT. The whole variable domain, filled in from reference TRBV5-6 and TRBJ1-6, reads DAGVTQSPTHLIKTRGQQVTLRCSPKSGHDTVSWYQQALGQGPQFIFQYYEEEERQRGNFPDRFSGHQFPNYSSELNVNALLLGDSALYLCASSLGRNNSPLHFGNGTRLTVT.

This clone was observed a handful of times. The V gene is TRBV6-5, the J gene TRBJ1-5; 8 nucleotides agree with TRBD1. V lost 2 bases and J lost 11; bases outside the gene matches: 8. Germline-derived CDR1 and CDR2 are MNHEY and SVGAGI. The CDR3 extends over 14 amino acids. CDR3: CASSYPGQGGSQHF. The DNA of the CDR3 is TGTGCCAGCAGTTACCCTGGACAGGGAGGTTCCCAGCATTTT.

The rearrangement joins TRBV7-9 to TRBJ1-1; no definite D call. CDR1 is SEHNR, CDR2 FQNEAQ, per germline (reference sequence). CDR3 length: 13 amino acids. V was pared by 1 base and J by 5 bases, with 8 bases between. CDR3 loop: CASSLVADTEAFF. Here the CDR3 DNA reads TGTGCCAGCAGCTTAGTGGCCGATACTGAAGCTTTCTTT. The full variable domain, with the rest looked up from reference TRBV7-9 and TRBJ1-1, is DTGVSQNPRHKITKRGQNVTFRCDPISEHNRLYWYRQTLGQGPEFLTYFQNEAQLEKSRLLSDRFSAERPKGSFSTLEIQRTEQGDSAMYLCASSLVADTEAFFGQGTRLTVV.

This clone occurred once. CDR3 in DNA: TGTGCCTGGAGGGACAGGGGTCGTCCTGAAGCTTTCTTT. Translated: CAWRDRGRPEAFF. V usage is TRBV30 and J usage is TRBJ1-1, with 9 positions matching TRBD1. Germline V gives CDR1 GTSNPN, CDR2 SVGIG (reference sequence). CDR3 length equals 13 residues. V lost 3 bases and J lost 6; bases outside the gene matches: 5.

This chain links TRBV4-3 with TRBJ1-2; possible D gene TRBD1, 5 bases. Germline values: CDR1 LGHNA, CDR2 YSLEER. This CDR3 has 15 residues. Trimming removed 0 bases from V and 3 bases from J, with 11 bases in between. CDR3: CASSQELGVHYGYTF. The CDR3 DNA reads TGCGCCAGCAGCCAAGAGCTAGGGGTGCACTATGGCTACACCTTC.

V gene TRBV15 combines with J gene TRBJ2-7; the D gene could be TRBD1 or TRBD2 (6 bases each). Germline V CDR1 and CDR2: LNHNV, YYDKDF (reference sequence). The V and J ends lost 0 bases and 7 bases respectively, with 13 bases between them. The CDR3 sequence is 14 residues long. The CDR3 nucleotides are TGTGCCACCAGCAGAGAGGTTGGGGGGCTAGAGCAGTACTTC. Protein sequence: CATSREVGGLEQYF.

V gene TRBV29-1 combines with J gene TRBJ2-7; TRBD1 matches 7 bases. Germline trimming cut 7 bases from V and 0 bases from J; bases unmatched to any gene: 9. Germline CDR1 is SQVTM and CDR2 is ANQGSEA. This CDR3 is built from 14 residues. For the CDR3, the DNA is TGCAGCGCCCGACAGGGCGAGAGCTCCTACGAGCAGTACTTC. Protein sequence: CSARQGESSYEQYF.

The V gene is TRBV29-1, the J gene TRBJ2-3; perhaps TRBD2 as D (6 bases). Deletions cut 4 bases from V and 5 bases from J, with 10 bases between. The germline V gene encodes CDR1 SQVTM and CDR2 ANQGSEA. The CDR3 sequence is 12 residues long. The CDR3 sequence: CSVALEGDTQYF. CDR3 coding DNA: TGCAGCGTTGCCCTGGAGGGAGATACGCAGTATTTT.

This clone was observed a few times. V usage is TRBV29-1 and J usage is TRBJ2-1, with TRBD1 as a possible D gene (6 bases). There are 17 residues in the CDR3. The V end was cut by 6 bases, the J end by 4 bases, with 25 bases between. CDR1 SQVTM and CDR2 ANQGSEA come from the germline V gene. The chain's CDR3 is CSVDGSTGNRVYNEQFF. The CDR3 DNA is TGCAGCGTCGATGGCTCTACAGGGAACAGGGTTTACAATGAGCAGTTCTTC.

This rearrangement joins TRBV6-5 to TRBJ2-3, with D perhaps matching TRBD1 (6 bases). V was cut by 5 bases and J by 4 bases, with 13 bases left in between. Germline V gene sequence: CDR1 MNHEY, CDR2 SVGAGI. CDR3 size: 14 residues. The CDR3 spells CASSTNRVPDTQYF. Here the CDR3 DNA reads TGTGCCAGCAGTACCAACAGGGTCCCAGATACGCAGTATTTT.

This clone appeared a few times. The junction departs from the called germline gene at one end, perhaps through a read error. This chain links TRBV5-1 with TRBJ2-7; D not certain. This CDR3 spans 14 amino acids. Germline CDR1 SGHRS, CDR2 YFSETQ. For the CDR3, the DNA is TGCGCCAGTACTTCACAGAGTCTCTCCGACGAGCAGTACTTC. This gives the protein CASTSQSLSDEQYF.

The gene calls are TRBV9 and TRBJ1-4; D is ambiguous. Trimming took 4 bases from V and 0 from J, leaving 10 bases between them. Germline V gene lookup returns CDR1 SGDLS and CDR2 YYNGEE. The CDR3 totals 15 residues. Here the CDR3 DNA reads TGTGCCAGCAGCCCAGGCGGTACAACTAATGAAAAACTGTTTTTT. Translation gives CASSPGGTTNEKLFF.

A word on this clone: The junction does not match germline at one end; this may be a read error. The chain links TRBV7-7 to TRBJ2-7; D perhaps matches TRBD2 (6 bases). Germline V gene data show CDR1 as SSHAT and CDR2 as FNYEAQ (reference sequence). The CDR3 length is 13 residues. The CDR3 DNA follows: TGTGCTAGCAGCTTAGCGGCCGGCTACGAGCAGTACTTC. The encoded protein is CASSLAAGYEQYF.

J is TRBJ2-1 and V is TRBV10-2; the match to TRBD2 covers 7 bases. CDR1 WSHSY and CDR2 SAAADI come from the germline V gene. Trimming took 10 bases from V and 6 from J; bases not matched to a gene: 9. This CDR3 is built from 13 residues. CDR3 nucleotide sequence: TGCGCCATTGCGCGGGGGACTTTCAATGAGCAGTTCTTC. It translates to CAIARGTFNEQFF.

This clone turned up a few times. The chain couples TRBV2 to TRBJ2-7; 10 nucleotides line up with TRBD2. V was pared by 6 bases and J by 6 bases, with 11 bases of the junction left unmatched. Germline V gene sequence: CDR1 SNHLY, CDR2 FYNNEI. CDR3 size: 15 residues. CDR3 nucleotide sequence: TGTGCCAGCAGAAATCTTATAGCGGGGGGCCGCGAGCAGTACTTC. Translation: CASRNLIAGGREQYF.

This clone was picked up a small number of times. The chain recombines TRBV14 with TRBJ2-5; 11 nucleotides line up with TRBD1. CDR3 length: 16 amino acids. Germline CDR1 and CDR2: SGHDN and FVKESK. Trimming removed 2 bases from V and 0 bases from J; junction bases left unmatched: 2. CDR3 loop: CASSQWTGGYQETQYF. As DNA, the CDR3 is TGTGCCAGCAGCCAATGGACAGGGGGCTACCAAGAGACCCAGTACTTC.

V gene TRBV5-1 combines with J gene TRBJ2-2; tentatively, D is TRBD1 (6 bases). Trimming pared 7 bases from V and 3 bases from J, leaving 13 bases between. The germline V gene has CDR1 SGHRS and CDR2 YFSETQ. This CDR3 region has 14 residues. The CDR3 here is CASRSGQDTGELFF. Written as DNA, the CDR3 is TGCGCCAGCCGGTCGGGACAAGACACCGGGGAGCTGTTTTTT.

This clone has a single count. This sequence joins TRBV7-9 and TRBJ2-1; the D gene is possibly TRBD2 (5 bases). The germline CDR1 and CDR2 sequences are SEHNR and FQNEAQ (reference sequence). V lost 2 bases and J 6 bases, leaving 17 bases between the germline ends. There are 16 residues in the CDR3. CDR3 bases: TGTGCCAGCAGCTTACGTGGGGAGCGTTTAGGCAATGAGCAGTTCTTC. This encodes CASSLRGERLGNEQFF.

There are a few counts of this clone. The chain combines TRBV4-2 with TRBJ2-5, with TRBD2 matching 8 bases. The germline CDR1 and CDR2 sequences are LGHNA and YNFKEQ. The CDR3 has 15 amino acids. V dropped 3 bases and J dropped 3; count of bases not matched to a gene: 6. CDR3 in DNA: TGTGCCAGCAGCCAGGGGTTTAGCGGGGAAGAGACCCAGTACTTC. This encodes CASSQGFSGEETQYF.

The CDR3 coding sequence is TGTGCCAGCAGCTCTCCGACCCAATTGGAGACCCAGTACTTC. Translation gives CASSSPTQLETQYF. J is TRBJ2-5 and V is TRBV27; D call uncertain. Germline V lookup: CDR1 MNHEY, CDR2 SMNVEV (reference sequence). The CDR3 loop spans 14 amino acids. The ends were cut back, 6 bases at V and 5 bases at J, with 16 bases in the middle.

V is TRBV25-1 and J is TRBJ2-1; D remains ambiguous. CDR1 MGHDK and CDR2 SYGVNS come from the germline V gene. Deletions cut 8 bases from V and 0 bases from J, with 14 bases between. The CDR3 has 15 amino acids. This CDR3 reads CASSGLMSSYNEQFF. Written as DNA, the CDR3 is TGTGCCAGCTCCGGTTTGATGAGCTCCTACAATGAGCAGTTCTTC.

This clone showed up just a few times. The chain uses TRBV13 and TRBJ2-7; 8 bases agree with TRBD2. This CDR3 spans 16 amino acids. J lost 7 bases, V lost 2 bases, and 13 bases had no gene match. Germline CDR1 reads PRHDT; CDR2 reads FYEKMQ (reference sequence). The CDR3, as DNA: TGTGCCAGCAGCTTATCAGCGGGGGTGATCCAGGGGGAGCAGTACTTC. It codes for CASSLSAGVIQGEQYF.

V is TRBV14 and J is TRBJ1-1, with a tentative D call TRBD1 (5 bases). CDR3 size: 14 residues. Germline loops: CDR1 SGHDN, CDR2 FVKESK. V lost 3 bases, J lost 4 bases, and 12 bases lay in between. The CDR3 coding sequence is TGTGCCAGCAGCCAGAGGGGCACCAGCACTGAAGCTTTCTTT. Translation: CASSQRGTSTEAFF.

This clone was found a few times. The chain joins TRBV29-1 to TRBJ2-2; 13 positions agree with TRBD2. Germline assignment: CDR1 SQVTM and CDR2 ANQGSEA. The CDR3 consists of 16 residues. The ends lost 6 bases at V and 1 base at J; junction bases unmatched: 5. CDR3 coding DNA: TGCAGCGTGGTGGGACTAGCGGGGATGAACACCGGGGAGCTGTTTTTT. Protein: CSVVGLAGMNTGELFF.